The entry below gives a single T cell receptor beta chain sequence along with its context. Its antigen is currently unknown. Trimming pared 7 bases from V and 4 bases from J, leaving 8 bases between. The CDR3 extends over 12 amino acids. From germline, CDR1 is LNHDA and CDR2 SQIVND (reference sequence). The record originates from a study of OX40 agonist ivuxolimab in advanced cancers. Study overall: Partial responses were recorded for three patients, including one with hepatocellular carcinoma and two with cutaneous melanoma.

Study results and caveats: Expanded clones were, on average, more numerous among CD8+ T cells than CD4+.

Generated by immunoSEQ multiplex PCR, the TCRdb table keeps only in-frame clones and is missing some. This sample has about 60,000 clones, with approximately 83% found just once. The chain combines TRBV19 with TRBJ2-1; D remains ambiguous. The sequence was collected from an adult with an advanced solid tumor such as melanoma, head and neck, liver or kidney cancer. Sample: CD4+ or CD8+ T cells sorted from blood, taken in a trial of the OX40 agonist ivuxolimab. DNA of the CDR3: TGTGCCAGTACTGGCCTGTACAATGAGCAGTTCTTC. Its translation: CASTGLYNEQFF.